The 17 T cell receptor beta chains below were found in one sample sequenced in a study of T cell changes during pregnancy in multiple sclerosis. The method was immunoSEQ multiplex PCR; TCRdb's version includes in-frame clones alone and lacks a portion of them. The data show some 46,000 clones, 92% seen once. Sequenced material: peripheral blood, taken in the third trimester of pregnancy. These receptors were taken from a female donor with multiple sclerosis, enrolled in a pregnancy study.

The chain links TRBV5-4 to TRBJ2-7, with 8 nucleotides matching TRBD1. V lost 0 bases to trimming and J lost 4 bases; unmatched junction nucleotides: 9. Germline-derived CDR1 and CDR2 are SGHNT and YYREEE (reference sequence). This CDR3 contains 16 residues. CDR3 nucleotide sequence: TGTGCCAGCAGCTTGGCCGGGCAGGGGGCTAGGTACGAGCAGTACTTC. It specifies CASSLAGQGARYEQYF.

The chain links TRBV10-3 to TRBJ2-7; 8 bases are a match to TRBD2. This CDR3 has 15 residues. Germline CDR1 and CDR2: ENHRY and SYGVKD. V lost 0 bases, J lost 6 bases, and 7 bases stayed unmatched. In DNA, the CDR3 is TGTGCCATCAGTGAGTCTGTCGGGACTAGTGCCGAGCAGTACTTC. Its protein is CAISESVGTSAEQYF.

The J gene is TRBJ2-6, the V gene TRBV19; D unclear. Germline CDR1 is LNHDA and CDR2 is SQIVND (reference sequence). The CDR3 covers 14 residues. V gave up 5 bases and J gave up 0 bases, with 5 bases separating them. CDR3 region: CASSPISGANVLTF. Here the CDR3 DNA reads TGTGCCAGTAGTCCAATCTCTGGGGCCAACGTCCTGACTTTC.

V is TRBV19 and J is TRBJ2-2; 8 bases fit TRBD1. Germline CDR1 and CDR2: LNHDA and SQIVND (reference sequence). V was clipped by 4 bases and J by 1 base; unmatched bases: 2. The CDR3 totals 15 residues. CDR3 coding DNA: TGTGCCAGTAGTACGGACAGGGTGAACACCGGGGAGCTGTTTTTT. The encoded protein is CASSTDRVNTGELFF.

The genes are TRBV2 and TRBJ2-7, with 7 bases identical to TRBD1. The junction had 5 bases not matched to a gene; V was cut back by 6 bases and J by 0 bases. The CDR3 spans 14 residues. The germline CDR1 and CDR2 sequences are SNHLY and FYNNEI. In DNA, the CDR3 is TGTGCCAGCAGCGACAGGGTCTACTCCTACGAGCAGTACTTC. Translation gives CASSDRVYSYEQYF.

The J gene is TRBJ2-3, the V gene TRBV28, with 7 bases lining up with TRBD2. CDR1 and CDR2 from the germline V gene are MDHEN and SYDVKM. There are 12 residues in the CDR3. V lost 6 bases, J lost 10 bases, and 7 bases stayed unmatched. The CDR3 bases are TGTGCCAGCAGGGCCCGGCTAGCGGCGCAGTATTTT. Amino acids: CASRARLAAQYF.

The chain has TRBV7-9 and TRBJ1-2; 11 bases are a match to TRBD1. V lost 8 bases, J lost 4 bases, and 9 bases stayed unmatched. The length of the CDR3 is 15 residues. Germline V gene lookup returns CDR1 SEHNR and CDR2 FQNEAQ (reference sequence). The DNA of the CDR3 is TGTGCCAGCCGGACAGGGGGCCTTGAGGGCTATGGCTACACCTTC. It yields the protein CASRTGGLEGYGYTF.

V usage is TRBV5-1 and J usage is TRBJ2-1, with 10 nucleotides matching TRBD2. The J segment lost 3 bases and the V segment lost 4 bases, leaving 4 bases of the junction unmatched. The CDR3 has 15 amino acids. Germline V gives CDR1 SGHRS, CDR2 YFSETQ. CDR3 sequence: CASSPASGSYNEQFF. The CDR3 DNA is TGCGCCAGCAGCCCTGCTAGCGGGAGCTACAATGAGCAGTTCTTC.

This clone was recorded once. The J gene is TRBJ2-1, the V gene TRBV7-2, with a weak D call TRBD2 (6 bases). Germline lookup yields CDR1 SGHTA and CDR2 FQGNSA. The CDR3 is made up of 13 amino acids. Between the trimmed V and J ends, which lost 1 base and 12 bases, there was a span of 13 bases. CDR3 sequence: CASSLDKRLGQFF. Written as DNA, the CDR3 is TGTGCCAGCAGCTTAGATAAGAGACTAGGGCAGTTCTTC.

The V call is TRBV19, the J call TRBJ2-7; D gene unclear. This CDR3 has 11 residues. Trimming removed 6 bases at V and 3 bases at J, with 6 bases between. The germline V gene has CDR1 LNHDA and CDR2 SQIVND (reference sequence). This chain's CDR3 is CASSDNYEQYF. CDR3 DNA sequence: TGTGCCAGTAGCGACAACTACGAGCAGTACTTC.

The CDR3 sequence is CASSLAGVGGYTF. The CDR3 bases are TGTGCCAGCAGCTTGGCAGGGGTTGGAGGCTACACCTTC. The chain joins TRBV13 to TRBJ1-2; possible D gene TRBD1, 6 bases. Germline loops: CDR1 PRHDT, CDR2 FYEKMQ (reference sequence). The CDR3 loop spans 13 amino acids. Trimming removed 3 bases from V and 8 bases from J, with 13 bases in between.

V is TRBV12-5 and J is TRBJ2-1; maybe TRBD2 (7 bases). The CDR3 is 15 residues long. The V gene lost 6 bases and the J gene lost 4 bases, with 16 bases spanning the gap. Germline V lookup: CDR1 LGHNT, CDR2 FRNRAP. The CDR3 nucleotides read TGTGCTAGTGGGAGGGGGAGGGAGCCTTACAATGAGCAGTTCTTC. This encodes CASGRGREPYNEQFF.

The chain has TRBV19 and TRBJ1-1; the D gene is possibly TRBD1 (5 bases). Deletions cut 3 bases from V and 7 bases from J, with 6 bases between. Germline V gives CDR1 LNHDA, CDR2 SQIVND (reference sequence). CDR3 length: 11 residues. CDR3 in amino acids: CASSIRGEAFF. The CDR3 DNA sequence: TGTGCCAGTAGTATTAGGGGTGAAGCTTTCTTT.

The chain carries TRBV27 and TRBJ2-7, with D tentatively TRBD1 (6 bases). This CDR3 has 14 amino acids. Trimming removed 4 bases from V and 11 bases from J, with 21 bases in between. CDR1 is MNHEY and CDR2 is SMNVEV in the germline V gene (reference sequence). For the CDR3, the DNA is TGTGCCAGCAGTTCCGAGACAGGAGTTCCCTTTAAGTACTTC. Translation: CASSSETGVPFKYF.

This chain connects TRBV14 to TRBJ2-7; 8 bases agree with TRBD2. This CDR3 spans 15 amino acids. Looked up from germline, CDR1 is SGHDN and CDR2 is FVKESK. V lost 4 bases to trimming and J lost 5 bases; unmatched junction nucleotides: 10. CDR3 in amino acids: CASSRGGAGENEQYF. CDR3 DNA: TGTGCCAGCAGCCGGGGGGGAGCGGGGGAGAACGAGCAGTACTTC.

The chain couples TRBV19 to TRBJ2-1, with D perhaps matching TRBD1 (6 bases). V lost 3 bases, J lost 9 bases, and 12 bases lay in between. From germline, CDR1 is LNHDA and CDR2 SQIVND (reference sequence). The CDR3 is made up of 13 amino acids. The CDR3 spells CASSMYQGFEQFF. The CDR3, as DNA: TGTGCCAGTAGTATGTATCAGGGGTTTGAGCAGTTCTTC.

The gene calls are TRBV13 and TRBJ2-3; D may be TRBD1 (5 bases). The CDR3 extends over 14 amino acids. V gave up 5 bases and J gave up 6 bases, with 15 bases separating them. Germline-derived CDR1 and CDR2 are PRHDT and FYEKMQ (reference sequence). CDR3: CASSEGQGGDTQYF. The CDR3 nucleotides read TGTGCCAGCAGCGAAGGGCAGGGTGGGGATACGCAGTATTTT.